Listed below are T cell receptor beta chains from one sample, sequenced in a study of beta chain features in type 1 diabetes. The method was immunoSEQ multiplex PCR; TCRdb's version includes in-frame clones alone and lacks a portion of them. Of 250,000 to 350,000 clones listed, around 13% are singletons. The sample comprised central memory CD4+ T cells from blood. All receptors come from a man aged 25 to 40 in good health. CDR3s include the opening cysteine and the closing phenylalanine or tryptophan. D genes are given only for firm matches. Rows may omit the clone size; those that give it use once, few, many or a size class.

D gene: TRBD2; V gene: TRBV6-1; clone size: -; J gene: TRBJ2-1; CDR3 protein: CASGGAGGPFEQFF; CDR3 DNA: TGTGCCAGCGGCGGGGCGGGAGGTCCCTTTGAGCAGTTCTTC
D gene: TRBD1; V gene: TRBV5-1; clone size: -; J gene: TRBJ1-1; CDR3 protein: CASSPQGVMSEAFF; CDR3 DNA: TGCGCCAGCAGCCCCCAGGGGGTTATGTCTGAAGCTTTCTTT
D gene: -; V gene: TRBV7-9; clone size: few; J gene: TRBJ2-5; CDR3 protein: CASSPTAAGTRRGETQYF; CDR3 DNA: TGTGCCAGCAGCCCCACCGCGGCCGGGACTCGAAGAGGAGAGACCCAGTACTTC
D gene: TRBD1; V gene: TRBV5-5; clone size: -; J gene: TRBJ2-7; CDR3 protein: CASSPGQGALRGSYEQYF; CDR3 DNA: TGTGCCAGCAGCCCCGGACAGGGGGCGCTTAGGGGGTCCTACGAGCAGTACTTC
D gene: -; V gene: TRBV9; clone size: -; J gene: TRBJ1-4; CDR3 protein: CASSPGAANEKLFF; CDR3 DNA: TGTGCCAGCAGCCCAGGGGCAGCTAATGAAAAACTGTTTTTT
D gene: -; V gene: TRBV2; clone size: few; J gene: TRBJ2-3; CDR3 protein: CASSRASTDTQYF; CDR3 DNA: TGTGCCAGCAGCCGTGCTAGCACAGATACGCAGTATTTT
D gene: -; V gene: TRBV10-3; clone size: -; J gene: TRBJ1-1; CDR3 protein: CAIRSGTLNTEAFF; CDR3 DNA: TGTGCCATCCGCTCGGGGACACTGAACACTGAAGCTTTCTTT
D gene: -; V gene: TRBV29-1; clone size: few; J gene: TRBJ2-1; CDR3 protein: CSVELVGGNEQFF; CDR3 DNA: TGCAGCGTTGAGTTGGTGGGAGGTAATGAGCAGTTCTTC
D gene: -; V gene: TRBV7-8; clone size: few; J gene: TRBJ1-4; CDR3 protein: CASSFGGGGEKLFF; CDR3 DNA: TGTGCCAGCAGCTTTGGTGGAGGTGGTGAAAAACTGTTTTTT
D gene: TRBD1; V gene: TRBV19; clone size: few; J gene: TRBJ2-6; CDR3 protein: CASSIGDRGRANVLTF; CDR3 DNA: TGTGCCAGTAGTATAGGTGACAGGGGTCGGGCCAACGTCCTGACTTTC
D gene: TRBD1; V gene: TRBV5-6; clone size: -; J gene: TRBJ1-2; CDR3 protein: CASSQDRYYGYTF; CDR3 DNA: TGTGCCAGCAGCCAGGACAGGTACTATGGCTACACCTTC
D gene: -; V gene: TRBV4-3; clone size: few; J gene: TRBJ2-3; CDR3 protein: CASSQAVGGWSTDTQYF; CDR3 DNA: TGCGCCAGCAGCCAGGCTGTAGGGGGTTGGAGCACAGATACGCAGTATTTT
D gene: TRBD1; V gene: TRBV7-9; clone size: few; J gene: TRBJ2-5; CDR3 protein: CASSLRRDRDVTQYF; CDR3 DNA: TGTGCCAGCAGCCTCCGCCGGGACAGGGACGTGACCCAGTACTTC
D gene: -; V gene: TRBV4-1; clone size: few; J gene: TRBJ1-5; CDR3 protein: CASLAGSNQPQHF; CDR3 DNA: TGCGCCAGCTTGGCAGGGAGCAATCAGCCCCAGCATTTT
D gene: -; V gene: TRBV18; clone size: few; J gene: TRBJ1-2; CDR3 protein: CASSLNRDMSYGYTF; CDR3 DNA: TGTGCCAGCTCACTAAACCGGGACATGAGCTATGGCTACACCTTC
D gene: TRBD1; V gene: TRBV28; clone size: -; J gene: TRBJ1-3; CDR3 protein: CASRLPGGSNTIYF; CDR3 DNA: TGTGCCAGCAGATTACCAGGGGGGTCGAACACCATATATTTT
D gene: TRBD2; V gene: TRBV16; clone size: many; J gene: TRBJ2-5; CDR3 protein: CASSHGTRGETQYF; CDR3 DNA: TGTGCCAGCAGCCACGGGACTAGAGGGGAGACCCAGTACTTC
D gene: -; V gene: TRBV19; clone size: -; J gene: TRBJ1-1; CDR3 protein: CASSVYRSEAFF; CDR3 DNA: TGTGCCAGTAGTGTGTATAGGTCTGAAGCTTTCTTT
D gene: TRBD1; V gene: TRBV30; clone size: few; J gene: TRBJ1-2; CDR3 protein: CAQRAMGDSNYGYTF; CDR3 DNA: TGTGCCCAGAGAGCCATGGGGGACAGTAACTATGGCTACACCTTC
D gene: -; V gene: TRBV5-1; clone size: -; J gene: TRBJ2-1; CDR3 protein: CASSLFSGTSYNEQFF; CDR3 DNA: TGCGCCAGCAGCTTGTTTAGCGGAACCTCCTACAATGAGCAGTTCTTC
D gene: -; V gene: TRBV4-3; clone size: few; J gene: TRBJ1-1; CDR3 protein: CASSLRAGVDTEAFF; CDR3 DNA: TGCGCCAGCAGCCTCCGTGCCGGGGTGGACACTGAAGCTTTCTTT
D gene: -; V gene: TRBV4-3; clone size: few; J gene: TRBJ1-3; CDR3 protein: CASSPRGIENSGNTIYF; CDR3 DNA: TGCGCCAGCAGCCCCCGAGGCATCGAAAACTCTGGAAACACCATATATTTT
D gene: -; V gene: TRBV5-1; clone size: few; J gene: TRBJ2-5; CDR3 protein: CASSLDRRETQYF; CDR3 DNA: TGCGCCAGCAGCTTGGATAGGCGGGAGACCCAGTACTTC
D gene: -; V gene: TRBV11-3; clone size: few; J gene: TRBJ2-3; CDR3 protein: CASSPRDRTQYF; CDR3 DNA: TGTGCCAGCAGCCCCCGGGACCGTACGCAGTATTTT
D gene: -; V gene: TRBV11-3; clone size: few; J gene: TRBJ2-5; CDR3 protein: CASSSHWGSETQYF; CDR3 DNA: TGTGCCAGCAGCTCCCATTGGGGATCGGAGACCCAGTACTTC
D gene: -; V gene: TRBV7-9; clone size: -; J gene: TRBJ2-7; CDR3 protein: CASSLAVGGRSYEQYF; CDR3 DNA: TGTGCCAGCAGCTTAGCGGTCGGGGGCCGGTCCTACGAGCAGTACTTC
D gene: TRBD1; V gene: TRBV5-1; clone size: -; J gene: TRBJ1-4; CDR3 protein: CASRTSGTGEEKLFF; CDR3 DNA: TGCGCCAGCAGGACCTCCGGGACAGGGGAGGAAAAACTGTTTTTT
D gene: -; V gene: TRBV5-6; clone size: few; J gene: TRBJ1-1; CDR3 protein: CASSLVGDMNTEAFF; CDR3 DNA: TGTGCCAGCAGCTTGGTCGGAGATATGAACACTGAAGCTTTCTTT